The 4 T cell receptor beta chains listed next were all sequenced from one sample in a study of CD8 T cells in ankylosing spondylitis. TCRdb ran MiXCR on the 5' RACE reads and lists one entry per CDR3 protein. In the table there are around 150,000 distinct CDR3 sequences, under 35% of which are singletons. Sample: synovial fluid, either unsorted or a sorted T cell fraction (not recorded which). The receptors stem from a male donor with ankylosing spondylitis.

The CDR3, as DNA: TGTGCCAGCAGTTTACCTGGGGGATTTAGCGGGAAGACGGAGACCCAGTACTTC. Translated: CASSLPGGFSGKTETQYF. This chain connects TRBV28 to TRBJ2-5; TRBD2 aligns across 8 bases. J lost 5 bases, V lost 2 bases, and 16 bases had no gene match. The CDR3 consists of 18 residues. CDR1 is MDHEN, CDR2 SYDVKM, per germline.

This clonotype was picked up a small number of times. The V and J genes are TRBV20-1 and TRBJ2-7, with 8 bases identical to TRBD2. V shed 6 bases, J shed 0 bases, and the junction held 7 bases outside the gene matches. Germline V lookup: CDR1 DFQATT, CDR2 SNEGSKA (reference sequence). This CDR3 contains 14 residues. As DNA, the CDR3 is TGCAGTGCCACTCGGGGGGGTAACTCCTACGAGCAGTACTTC. This codes for CSATRGGNSYEQYF.

The chain employs TRBV6-6 and TRBJ1-2; TRBD1 aligns across 8 bases. The germline gives CDR1 MNHNY, CDR2 SVGAGI (reference sequence). The length of the CDR3 is 13 residues. The V and J ends lost 2 bases and 6 bases, in that order; junction bases with no gene match: 2. The CDR3 protein is CASSYQGADGYTF. The CDR3, as DNA: TGTGCCAGCAGTTACCAGGGGGCGGATGGCTACACCTTC.

Notes on this clonotype: This may arise from a read error, as a much more abundant clone is one base away. The chain links TRBV4-3 to TRBJ2-1; tentative D call: TRBD1 (5 bases). Deletions cut 3 bases from V and 8 bases from J, with 11 bases between. The CDR3 loop spans 13 amino acids. CDR1 LGHNA and CDR2 YSLEER come from the germline V gene. In nucleotides, the CDR3 is TGCGCCAGCAGCCATGAAAGGGGCGATGAGCAGTTCTTC. Its translation: CASSHERGDEQFF.